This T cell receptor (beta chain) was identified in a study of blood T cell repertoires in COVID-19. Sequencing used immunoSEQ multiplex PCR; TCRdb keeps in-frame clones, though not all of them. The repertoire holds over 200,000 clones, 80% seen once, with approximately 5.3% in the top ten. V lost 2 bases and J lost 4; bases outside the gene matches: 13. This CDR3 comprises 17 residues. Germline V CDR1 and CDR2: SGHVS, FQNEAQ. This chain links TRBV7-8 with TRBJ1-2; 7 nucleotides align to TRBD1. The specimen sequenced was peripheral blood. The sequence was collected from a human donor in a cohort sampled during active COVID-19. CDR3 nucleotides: TGTGCCAGCAGCTTACCTAGGGCAATACAGGGGAGCTATGGCTACACCTTC. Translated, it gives CASSLPRAIQGSYGYTF.